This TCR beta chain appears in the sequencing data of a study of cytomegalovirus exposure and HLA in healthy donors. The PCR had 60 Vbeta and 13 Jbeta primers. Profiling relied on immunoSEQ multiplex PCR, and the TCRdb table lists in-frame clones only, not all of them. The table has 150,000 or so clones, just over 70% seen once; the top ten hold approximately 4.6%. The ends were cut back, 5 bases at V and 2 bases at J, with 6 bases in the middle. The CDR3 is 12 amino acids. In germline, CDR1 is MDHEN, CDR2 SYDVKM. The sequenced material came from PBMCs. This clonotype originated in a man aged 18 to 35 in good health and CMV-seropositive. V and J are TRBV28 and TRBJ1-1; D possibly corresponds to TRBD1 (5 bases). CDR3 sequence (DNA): TGTGCCAGCAGTCAGGGAAACACTGAAGCTTTCTTT. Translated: CASSQGNTEAFF. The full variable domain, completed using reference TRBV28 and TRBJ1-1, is DVKVTQSSRYLVKRTGEKVFLECVQDMDHENMFWYRQDPGLGLRLIYFSYDVKMKEKGDIPEGYSVSREKKERFSLILESASTNQTSMYLCASSQGNTEAFFGQGTRLTVV.